What follows is one T cell receptor beta chain and its context. The specificity of this receptor is unknown. Base qualities are missing; no much larger clone stands one base away. CDR1 SGHTS and CDR2 YDEGEE are derived from the germline V gene. V is cut by 4 bases and J by 4 bases, and the space between the germline ends is 12 bases. From the cysteine through the phenylalanine, the CDR3 covers 15 amino acids. The retained sequence is limited to the CDR3, 45 bases, with the frame set at the first base. The data belong to a study of cytomegalovirus exposure and HLA in healthy donors (dated by TCRdb to between 2016 and 2019). Concerning the study at large: In an earlier analysis of roughly 500 of the donors, approximately 300 Gb of sequence data and roughly 100 million unique TCR beta sequences from roughly 190 million T cells were reported. Besides the first cohort of 500 to 700 subjects, a separate validation cohort made up of 120 or so different subjects was used. On average, 235,054 unique TCR beta nucleotide sequences were sequenced per donor among about 400 genotyped donors of the cohort, with roughly 18% of those sequences being non-productive. Rather than drawing on any new phenotypic data, the later analysis identified candidate immune exposures from TCR beta sequences and the way those sequences occurred across donors. A few DR-DQ haplotypes were treated as single units for association and clustering because of strong linkage in the cohort. Every repertoire in the discovery cohort had been generated on one and the same sequencing platform. Donor age, sex, ethnicity and CMV serostatus were compiled together with the repertoire data. The number of typed donors differed by locus: about 620-640 for A, B, C, DRB1 and DQB1; approximately 520 for DQA1; over 600 for DPA1; and roughly 490 for DPB1. The study aimed to test whether signatures of past pathogen exposure could be identified by cataloging public T cell receptors. Both class I and class II loci were covered by HLA typing, at four-digit resolution. An early release that covered about 600 HLA-typed donors contained approximately 300 gigabases of sequencing data and about 93 million unique TCR sequences. To predict cytomegalovirus infection status, the study brought together high-throughput TCR immunosequencing, statistical association of individual TCRs with disease status, and machine learning. An earlier analysis of some 500 of the donors applied high-throughput TCR beta sequencing to assess whether each TCR beta V gene segment acted as functional or pseudogenic. A later analysis re-examined previously published TCR beta repertoires from several hundred donors and added high-resolution HLA genotyping to investigate patterns of TCR occurrence. The T cell repertoires of 550 to 850 subjects were profiled by immunosequencing and related to cytomegalovirus serostatus. A later genetic analysis took genome-wide SNP genotypes for about 60% of the roughly 670 donors and used that subset as a discovery cohort. Among the approximately 420 genotyped donors, under 90% belonged to the genetic ancestry cluster associated with self-reported Caucasian donors.

Library creation used the immunoSEQ multiplex PCR assay. The multiplex PCR relied on a mix of 60 forward primers for TCR Vbeta segments and 13 reverse primers for TCR Jbeta segments. A multiplex PCR assay on genomic DNA amplified the CDR3 region of rearranged TCR beta genes. The amplified TCR beta libraries were sequenced on the Illumina HiSeq System as 87-base-pair reads. For the original study's pipeline: A later analysis tallied 75 million to 95 million unique TCR beta chains across the 666 repertoires, and about 10 million of those chains were shared by two or more donors. Raw reads were error-corrected and collapsed into unique sequences by a nearest-neighbor algorithm in which closely related sequences were merged to remove PCR and sequencing errors. V, D and J gene segments were assigned by aligning CDR3 sequences to IMGT reference sequences. For a sequence to be retained, at least a six-nucleotide match to both a V gene segment and a J gene segment was required. Rearrangements were classified as productive when the CDR3 lacked stop codons and remained in frame with V and J, and all other rearrangements were classified as non-productive. Following IMGT convention, CDR3 was defined as the stretch from the second conserved V-encoded cysteine up to the conserved J-encoded phenylalanine. The earlier analysis of about 590 of the donors excluded sequences that lacked an unambiguous match to a single V gene segment. An earlier analysis of approximately 590 of the donors classified V segments as functional when productive rearrangements were above 56.7% and as segregating when the standard deviation between donors was above 5%. A statistical classification framework was developed to diagnose cytomegalovirus status using the catalog of TCR beta chain sequences. In a later analysis, TCR nucleotide sequences were compared against IMGT/GENE-DB human TR gene sequences so that V and J genes could be assigned. Using the TCRdist pipeline, a later analysis assigned CDR3 sequences along with most-parsimonious VDJ recombination scenarios. A later analysis defined each TCR beta chain by its CDR3 amino acid sequence plus V-gene family, and excluded reads lacking a unique V-gene family. To address suspected cross-contamination and a sequencing artifact, a later analysis removed roughly 580 highly shared, low-generation-probability nucleotide sequences. For each public chain, a later analysis derived a clonal expansion index from normalized ranks of inferred template counts within each repertoire. In a later analysis, generation probabilities were computed using a VDJ recombination model fitted to out-of-frame rearrangements, and the results were checked against IGoR. A later analysis scored TCR-TCR, TCR-HLA and TCR-CMV co-occurrence with hypergeometric tests, applying a repertoire-size bias correction to TCR pairs. A later analysis estimated false discovery rates by permuting HLA or CMV assignments 20 times. In a later analysis, co-occurring TCRs were grouped using DBSCAN, with TCRdist sequence similarity added in when clustering inside HLA-allele-positive subsets. Repertoires with fewer than 30,000 or more than 120,000 public chains, plus five repertoires with anomalous nucleotide sharing, were excluded from co-occurrence clustering. TCRdb obtained this table from immuneACCESS and retained in-frame rearrangements with V and J assigned. These tables miss some clones; where compared with another copy, unresolved V genes account for less than half of the shortfall, and the remainder is unexplained. That table is the source of V, J and clone size, and D and trimming were worked out from the DNA. This sample lists fewer than 150,000 clones; about four fifths were detected once. Together, the top ten hold roughly 3% of the sample.

The cohort was made up of about 670 healthy bone marrow donors. Cohort members were all nominally healthy when sampled, although unrecorded immune exposures were likely present. The donor was CMV seronegative and belonged to the group of over 300 seronegative cohort members. A peripheral blood sample was collected from each donor, and TCR beta sequencing was performed on peripheral blood mononuclear cells. Genomic DNA was extracted from the blood cell samples with the Qiagen DNeasy Blood Extraction Kit. What the research found in general, with its limitations: A group of highly shared sequence variants was considered likely to be a technical artifact of the sequencing pipeline. At a false discovery rate of 0.05, a later analysis linked 16,951 TCR beta sequences to specific HLA alleles. Because some donors lacked HLA typing at each locus, the association tests relied only on the typed subset. In a later analysis, HLA-associated TCR beta chains showed more clonal expansion and lower generation probabilities than non-associated chains that were equally common. In a later genetic analysis, a missense DCLRE1C variant was associated with V-gene and J-gene trimming of TCR beta chains, and the association was replicated in an independent cohort. The 87-base-pair reads could not distinguish some IMGT-functional V segments, including TRBV6-2 and TRBV6-3, so those segments were excluded. Strong co-occurrence of HLA alleles, especially DR and DQ, made assigning TCR associations to individual alleles difficult. A later analysis found that TCR association rates varied across HLA loci, with DRB1 alleles showing the most associated TCRs and HLA-C alleles the fewest. Linkage disequilibrium might explain the correlated functional status among segregating V segments, but an unknown experimental factor could not be ruled out. The authors suggested that the approach could potentially be extended to other disease states and immunological phenotypes. Across donors, most TCR sequences were observed very rarely, whereas some public TCRs were present in many individuals. Compared with the approximately 720-donor mean, donors in an Asian-associated ancestry cluster had fewer N-insertions in productive TCRs, according to a later genetic analysis. A few of the identified cytomegalovirus-associated TCR beta chains were confirmed in vitro to be specific for cytomegalovirus antigens. For the cohort, immune exposure information was limited to CMV serostatus. Broadly in line with IMGT annotations, most TCR beta V segments showed up in productive rearrangements about 87% or about 30% of the time in an earlier analysis of several hundred of the donors. Presence/absence analyses assumed roughly uniform sequencing depth across donors, an assumption that may not hold. Over 15 rarely observed V segments, including chromosome 9 orphons, were excluded from the earlier analysis of some 590 of the donors because counts were too low. A total of 164 TCR beta chains were listed by the study as associated with cytomegalovirus. According to a later analysis, parvovirus B19, influenza, CMV and Epstein-Barr virus appeared linked to several top co-occurrence clusters. A further reported finding was that TCR beta sequences accurately predicted the HLA-A and HLA-B alleles for most subjects in the first cohort. A later analysis found that most CMV-associated TCR beta chains appeared HLA-restricted, with HLA associations seemingly driven largely by CMV exposure. Only TCR beta chains were sequenced in this cohort, and the absence of alpha or paired-chain data limited detectable features. In both the original and validation cohorts, the classifier was reported to diagnose cytomegalovirus status with high specificity and sensitivity.

The clonotype comes from a male donor in good health and CMV-seronegative. The rearrangement joined TRBV5-8 to TRBJ2-6; TRBD2 could be the D gene, as 6 bases match. Sequences were obtained from PBMCs. The DNA sequence reads TGTGCCAGCAGCCCAGGGAGGACGGGGGCCAACGTCCTGACTTTC. Protein translation: CASSPGRTGANVLTF.